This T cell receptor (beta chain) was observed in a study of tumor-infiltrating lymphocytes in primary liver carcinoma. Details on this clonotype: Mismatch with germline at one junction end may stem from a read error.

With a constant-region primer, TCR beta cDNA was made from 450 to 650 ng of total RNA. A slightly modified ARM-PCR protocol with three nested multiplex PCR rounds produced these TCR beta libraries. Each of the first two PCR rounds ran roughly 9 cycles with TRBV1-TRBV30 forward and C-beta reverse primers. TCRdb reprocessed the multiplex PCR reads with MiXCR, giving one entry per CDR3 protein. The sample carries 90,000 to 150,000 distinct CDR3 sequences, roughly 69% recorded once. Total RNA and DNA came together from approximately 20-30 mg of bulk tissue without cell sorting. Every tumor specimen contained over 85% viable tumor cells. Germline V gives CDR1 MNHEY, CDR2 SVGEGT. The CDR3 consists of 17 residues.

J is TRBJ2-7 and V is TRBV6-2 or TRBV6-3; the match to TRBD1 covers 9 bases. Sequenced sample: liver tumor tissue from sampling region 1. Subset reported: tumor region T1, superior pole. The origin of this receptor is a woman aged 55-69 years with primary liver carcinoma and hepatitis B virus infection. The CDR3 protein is CASSYSFETGGFYDQYF. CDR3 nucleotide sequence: TGTGCCAGCAGTTACTCATTCGAGACAGGGGGTTTCTACGATCAGTACTTC.